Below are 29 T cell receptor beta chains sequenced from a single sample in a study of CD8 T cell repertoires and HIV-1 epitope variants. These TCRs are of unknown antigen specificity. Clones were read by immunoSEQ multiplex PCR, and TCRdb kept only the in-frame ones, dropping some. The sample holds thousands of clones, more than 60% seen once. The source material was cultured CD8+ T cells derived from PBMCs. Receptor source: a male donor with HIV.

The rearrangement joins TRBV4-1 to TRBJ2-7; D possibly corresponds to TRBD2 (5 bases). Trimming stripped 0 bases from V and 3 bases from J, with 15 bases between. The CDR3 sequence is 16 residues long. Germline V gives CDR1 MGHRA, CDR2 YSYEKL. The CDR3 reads CASSQDYGNSNYEQYF. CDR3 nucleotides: TGCGCCAGCAGCCAAGATTACGGGAACTCGAACTACGAGCAGTACTTC.

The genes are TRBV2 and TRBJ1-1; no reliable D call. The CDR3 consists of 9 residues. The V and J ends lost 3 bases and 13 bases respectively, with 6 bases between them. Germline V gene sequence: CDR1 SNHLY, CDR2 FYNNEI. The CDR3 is CASSDIGFF. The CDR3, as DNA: TGTGCCAGCAGTGATATCGGTTTCTTT.

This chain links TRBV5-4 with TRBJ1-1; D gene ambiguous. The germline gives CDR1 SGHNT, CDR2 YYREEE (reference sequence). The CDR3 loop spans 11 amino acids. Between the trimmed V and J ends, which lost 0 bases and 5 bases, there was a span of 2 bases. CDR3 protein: CASSLGTEAFF. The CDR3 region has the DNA TGTGCCAGCAGCTTGGGTACTGAAGCTTTCTTT.

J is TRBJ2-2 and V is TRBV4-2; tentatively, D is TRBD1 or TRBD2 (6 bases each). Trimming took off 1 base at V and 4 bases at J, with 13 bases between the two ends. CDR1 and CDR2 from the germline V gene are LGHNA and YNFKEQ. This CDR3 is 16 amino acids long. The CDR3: CASSQGDGGFTGELFF. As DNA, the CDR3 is TGTGCCAGCAGCCAAGGGGACGGGGGCTTCACCGGGGAGCTGTTTTTT.

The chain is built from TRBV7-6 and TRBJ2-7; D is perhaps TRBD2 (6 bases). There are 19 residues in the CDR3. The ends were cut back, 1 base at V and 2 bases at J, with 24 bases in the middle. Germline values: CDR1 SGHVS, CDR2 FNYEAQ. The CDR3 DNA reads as TGTGCCAGCAGCTTAGGAGGGTTGGGGTCCAGCGGGCCGGCCTACGAGCAGTACTTC. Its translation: CASSLGGLGSSGPAYEQYF.

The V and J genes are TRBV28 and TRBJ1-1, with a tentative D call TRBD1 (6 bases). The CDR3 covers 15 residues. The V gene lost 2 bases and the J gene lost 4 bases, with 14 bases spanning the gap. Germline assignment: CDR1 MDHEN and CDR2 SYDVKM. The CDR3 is CASSLRTGGPTEAFF. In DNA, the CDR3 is TGTGCCAGCAGTTTACGGACGGGGGGGCCCACTGAAGCTTTCTTT.

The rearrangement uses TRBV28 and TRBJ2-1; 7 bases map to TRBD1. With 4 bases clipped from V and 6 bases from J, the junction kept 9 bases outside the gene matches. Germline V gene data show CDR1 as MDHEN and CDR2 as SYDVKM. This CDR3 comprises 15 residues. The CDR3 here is CASSSPQNRGNEQFF. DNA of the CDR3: TGTGCCAGCAGTTCGCCCCAGAACAGGGGCAATGAGCAGTTCTTC.

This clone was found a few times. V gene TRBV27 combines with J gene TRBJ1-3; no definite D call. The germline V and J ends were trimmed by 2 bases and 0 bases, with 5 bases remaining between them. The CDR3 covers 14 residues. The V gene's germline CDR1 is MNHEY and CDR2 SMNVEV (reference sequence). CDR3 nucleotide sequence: TGTGCCAGCAGTTTAGGTGTCTCTGGAAACACCATATATTTT. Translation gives CASSLGVSGNTIYF.

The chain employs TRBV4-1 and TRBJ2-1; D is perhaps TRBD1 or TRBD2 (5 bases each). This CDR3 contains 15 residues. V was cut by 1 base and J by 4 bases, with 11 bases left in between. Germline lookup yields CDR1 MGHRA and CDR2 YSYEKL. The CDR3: CASSQAGEGYNEQFF. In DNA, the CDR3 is TGCGCCAGCAGCCAAGCGGGTGAGGGGTACAATGAGCAGTTCTTC.

CDR3 sequence reads: CASSHTASGGYNEQFF. CDR3 sequence (DNA): TGTGCCAGCAGCCATACCGCTAGCGGGGGCTACAATGAGCAGTTCTTC. This chain links TRBV9 with TRBJ2-1; TRBD2 matches at 10 bases. With V trimmed by 4 bases and J by 3 bases, 7 bases remained unmatched. The CDR3 is made up of 16 amino acids. Germline assignment: CDR1 SGDLS and CDR2 YYNGEE.

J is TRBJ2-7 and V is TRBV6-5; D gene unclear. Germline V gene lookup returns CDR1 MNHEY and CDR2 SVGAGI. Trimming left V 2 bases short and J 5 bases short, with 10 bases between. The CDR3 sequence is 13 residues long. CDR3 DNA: TGTGCCAGCAGTTACAGGGCGGTGGACGAGCAGTACTTC. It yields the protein CASSYRAVDEQYF.

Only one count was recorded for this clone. CDR3 nucleotides: TGCGCCAGCAGCTTCACAGGGGACGGCTACGAGCAGTACTTC. Translated, it gives CASSFTGDGYEQYF. This chain uses TRBV5-1 with TRBJ2-7; 7 nucleotides match TRBD1. With 2 bases clipped from V and 3 bases from J, the junction kept 5 bases outside the gene matches. Germline values: CDR1 SGHRS, CDR2 YFSETQ. The CDR3 contains 14 residues.

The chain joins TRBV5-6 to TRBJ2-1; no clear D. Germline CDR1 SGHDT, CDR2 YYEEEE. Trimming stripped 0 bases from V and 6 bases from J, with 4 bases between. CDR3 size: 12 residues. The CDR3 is CASSLVSNEQFF. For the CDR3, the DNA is TGTGCCAGCAGCTTGGTATCCAATGAGCAGTTCTTC.

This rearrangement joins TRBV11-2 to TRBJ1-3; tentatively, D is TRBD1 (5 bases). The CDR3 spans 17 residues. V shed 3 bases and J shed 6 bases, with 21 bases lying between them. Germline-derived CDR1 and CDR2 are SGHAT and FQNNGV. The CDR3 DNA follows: TGTGCCAGCAGCTTCGTCACAGGTGTAGGGATATCAAACACCATATATTTT. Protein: CASSFVTGVGISNTIYF.

CDR3 region: CASSSPGLDFSGANVLTF. As DNA, the CDR3 is TGTGCCAGCAGCTCCCCGGGACTAGACTTCTCTGGGGCCAACGTCCTGACTTTC. The chain recombines TRBV7-8 with TRBJ2-6, with 8 bases aligning to TRBD2. CDR3 size: 18 residues. J was trimmed by 0 bases and V by 4 bases; bases with no gene match: 8. The V gene's germline CDR1 is SGHVS and CDR2 FQNEAQ. Drawing the rest from reference TRBV7-8 and TRBJ2-6, the complete variable domain is GAGVSQSPRYKVAKRGQDVALRCDPISGHVSLFWYQQALGQGPEFLTYFQNEAQLDKSGLPSDRFFAERPEGSVSTLKIQRTQQEDSAVYLCASSSPGLDFSGANVLTFGAGSRLTVL.

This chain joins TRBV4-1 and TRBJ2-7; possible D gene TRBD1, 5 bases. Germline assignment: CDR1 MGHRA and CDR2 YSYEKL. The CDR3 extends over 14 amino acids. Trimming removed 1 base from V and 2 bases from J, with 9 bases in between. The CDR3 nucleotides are TGCGCCAGCAGCCAAGGGACACCCACCTACGAGCAGTACTTC. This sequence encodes CASSQGTPTYEQYF.

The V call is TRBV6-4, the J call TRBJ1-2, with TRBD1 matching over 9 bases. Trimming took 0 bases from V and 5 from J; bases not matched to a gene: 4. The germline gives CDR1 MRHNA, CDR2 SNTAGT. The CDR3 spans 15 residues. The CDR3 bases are TGTGCCAGCAGTGACTCCCCGACAGGGGGTTATGGCTACACCTTC. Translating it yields CASSDSPTGGYGYTF.

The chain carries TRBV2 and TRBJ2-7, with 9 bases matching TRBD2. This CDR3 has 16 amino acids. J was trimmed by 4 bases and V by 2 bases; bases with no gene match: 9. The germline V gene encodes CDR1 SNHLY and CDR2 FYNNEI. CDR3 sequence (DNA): TGTGCCAGCAGTGAAAACGCAGCGGGAGGCAGGTACGAGCAGTACTTC. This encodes CASSENAAGGRYEQYF. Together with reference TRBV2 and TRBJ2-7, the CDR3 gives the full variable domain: EPEVTQTPSHQVTQMGQEVILRCVPISNHLYFYWYRQILGQKVEFLVSFYNNEISEKSEIFDDQFSVERPDGSNFTLKIRSTKLEDSAMYFCASSENAAGGRYEQYFGPGTRLTVT.

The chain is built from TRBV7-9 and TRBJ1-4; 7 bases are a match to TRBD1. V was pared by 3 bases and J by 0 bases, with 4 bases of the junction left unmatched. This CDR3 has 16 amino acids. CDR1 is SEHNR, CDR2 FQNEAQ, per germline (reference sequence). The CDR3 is CASSFGTATTNEKLFF. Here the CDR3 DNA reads TGTGCCAGCAGCTTTGGGACAGCGACAACTAATGAAAAACTGTTTTTT.

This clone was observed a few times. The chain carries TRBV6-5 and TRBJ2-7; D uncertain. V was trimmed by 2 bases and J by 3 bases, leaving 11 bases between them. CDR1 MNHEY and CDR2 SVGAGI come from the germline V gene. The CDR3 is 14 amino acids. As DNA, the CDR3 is TGTGCCAGCAGTTACGCGTTGGCCGGCTACGAGCAGTACTTC. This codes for CASSYALAGYEQYF.

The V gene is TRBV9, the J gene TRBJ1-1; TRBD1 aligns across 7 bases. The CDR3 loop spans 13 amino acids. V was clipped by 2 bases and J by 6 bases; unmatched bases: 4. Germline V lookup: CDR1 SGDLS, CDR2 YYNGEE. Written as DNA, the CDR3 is TGTGCCAGCAGCGTCGGACAGGTTTCTGAAGCTTTCTTT. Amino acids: CASSVGQVSEAFF. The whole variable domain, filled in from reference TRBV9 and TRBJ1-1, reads DSGVTQTPKHLITATGQRVTLRCSPRSGDLSVYWYQQSLDQGLQFLIQYYNGEERAKGNILERFSAQQFPDLHSELNLSSLELGDSALYFCASSVGQVSEAFFGQGTRLTVV.

The CDR3 loop reads CASSLDGGASYEQYF. The DNA of the CDR3 is TGTGCCAGCAGCTTAGACGGGGGCGCCTCCTACGAGCAGTACTTC. The V and J genes are TRBV7-2 and TRBJ2-7, with D perhaps matching TRBD1 or TRBD2 (6 bases each). This CDR3 spans 15 amino acids. Between the trimmed V and J ends, which lost 1 base and 0 bases, there was a span of 10 bases. Germline V gene lookup returns CDR1 SGHTA and CDR2 FQGNSA.

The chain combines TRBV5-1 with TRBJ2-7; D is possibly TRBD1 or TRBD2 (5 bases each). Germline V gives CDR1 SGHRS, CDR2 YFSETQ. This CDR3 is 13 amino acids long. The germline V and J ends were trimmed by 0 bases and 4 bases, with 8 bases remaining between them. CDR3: CASSLGDGYEQYF. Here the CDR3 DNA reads TGCGCCAGCAGCTTGGGGGACGGTTACGAGCAGTACTTC.

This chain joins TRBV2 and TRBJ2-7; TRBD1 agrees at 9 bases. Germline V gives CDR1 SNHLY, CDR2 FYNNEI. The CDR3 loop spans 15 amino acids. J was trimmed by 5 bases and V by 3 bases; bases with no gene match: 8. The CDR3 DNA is TGTGCCAGCAGTGAGGCGTTCGGGACAGGGAACGAGCAGTACTTC. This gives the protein CASSEAFGTGNEQYF.

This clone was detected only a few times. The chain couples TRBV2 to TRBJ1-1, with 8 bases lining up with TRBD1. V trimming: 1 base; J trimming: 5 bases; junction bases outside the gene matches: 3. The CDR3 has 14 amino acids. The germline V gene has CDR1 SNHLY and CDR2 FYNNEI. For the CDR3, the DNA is TGTGCCAGCAGTGAAGGGACAGGGCATACTGAAGCTTTCTTT. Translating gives CASSEGTGHTEAFF.

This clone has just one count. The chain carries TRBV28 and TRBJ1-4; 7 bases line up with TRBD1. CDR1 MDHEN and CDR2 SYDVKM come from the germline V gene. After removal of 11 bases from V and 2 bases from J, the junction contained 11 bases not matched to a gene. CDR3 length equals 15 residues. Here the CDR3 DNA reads TGTGCCTCCTTGACAGGGAGAAGGACTAATGAAAAACTGTTTTTT. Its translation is CASLTGRRTNEKLFF.

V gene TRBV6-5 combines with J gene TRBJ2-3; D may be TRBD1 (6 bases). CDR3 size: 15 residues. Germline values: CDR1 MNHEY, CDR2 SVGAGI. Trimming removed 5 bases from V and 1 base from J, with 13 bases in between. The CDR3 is CASSPTGLGTDTQYF. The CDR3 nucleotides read TGTGCCAGCAGTCCTACAGGGTTGGGCACAGATACGCAGTATTTT.

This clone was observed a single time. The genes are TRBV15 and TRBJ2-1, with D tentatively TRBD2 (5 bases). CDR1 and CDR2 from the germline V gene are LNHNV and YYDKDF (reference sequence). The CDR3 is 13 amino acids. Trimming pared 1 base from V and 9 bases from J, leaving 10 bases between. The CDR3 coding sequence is TGTGCCACCAGCAGAGGGGGTGAGGGTGAGCAGTTCTTC. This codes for CATSRGGEGEQFF.

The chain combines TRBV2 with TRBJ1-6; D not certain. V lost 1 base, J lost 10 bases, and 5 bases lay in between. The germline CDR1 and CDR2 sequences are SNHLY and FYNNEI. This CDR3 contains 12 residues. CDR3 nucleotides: TGTGCCAGCAGTGAAGACACATCACCCCTCCACTTT. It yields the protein CASSEDTSPLHF.